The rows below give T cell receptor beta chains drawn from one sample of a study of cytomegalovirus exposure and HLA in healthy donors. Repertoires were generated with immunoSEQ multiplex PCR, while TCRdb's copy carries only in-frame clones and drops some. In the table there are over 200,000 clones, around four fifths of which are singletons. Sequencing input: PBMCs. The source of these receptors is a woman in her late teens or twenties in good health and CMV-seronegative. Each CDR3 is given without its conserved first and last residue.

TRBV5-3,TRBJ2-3,ARSPDRERTDTQY
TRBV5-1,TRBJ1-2,ASSAVGQQGLGYT
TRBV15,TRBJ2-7,ATSRESDRGRHEQY
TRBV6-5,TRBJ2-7,ASSRQLGSEQY
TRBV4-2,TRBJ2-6,ASSQTDRSGANVLT
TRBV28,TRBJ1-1,ASSFYTEAF
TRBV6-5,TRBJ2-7,ASSSPGTSGTYEQY
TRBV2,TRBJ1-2,ASRTPGRNYGYT
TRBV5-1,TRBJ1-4,ASSLDGRRSEKLF
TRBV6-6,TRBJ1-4,ASTYRQPNEKLF
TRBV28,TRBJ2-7,ASSFKRGPIYEQY
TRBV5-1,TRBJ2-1,ASSPLSGRAGEQF
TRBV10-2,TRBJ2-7,ASRWAGSPSYEQY
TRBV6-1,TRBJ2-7,ASSDSSAPSEQY
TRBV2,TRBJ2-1,AGAVRGGYNEQF
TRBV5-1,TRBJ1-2,ASSLGDGGAYGYT
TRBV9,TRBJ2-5,ASSVTAQETQY
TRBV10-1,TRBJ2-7,ASSESERGYEQY
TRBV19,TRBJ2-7,ASSLSVRVDRSHEQY
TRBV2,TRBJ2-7,ASSEAGPGRGNEQY
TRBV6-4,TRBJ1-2,ASPGGQPYGYT
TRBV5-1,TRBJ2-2,ASSLVGGSPGELF
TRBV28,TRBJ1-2,ASSQSGNYGYT
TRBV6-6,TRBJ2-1,ASSRQGGYEQF
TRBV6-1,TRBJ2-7,ASSQGLGHLDNYEQY
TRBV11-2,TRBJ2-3,ASSLEGTLDTQY
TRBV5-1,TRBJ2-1,ASSLASENNEQF
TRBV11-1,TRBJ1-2,ASSQSSYGYT
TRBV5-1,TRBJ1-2,ASSLGQGIGYT
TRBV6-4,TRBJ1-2,ASRPGALFNYGYT
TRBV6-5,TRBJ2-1,ASGQASSYNEQF
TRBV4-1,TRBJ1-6,ASSAETNSPLH
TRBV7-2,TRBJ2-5,ASSRDRVWETQY
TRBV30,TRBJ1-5,AWSLRGPINQPQH
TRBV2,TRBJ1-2,ASSETGGYT
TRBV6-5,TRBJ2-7,ASSPGTYEQY
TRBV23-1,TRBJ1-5,ASSQRTLRGNQPQH
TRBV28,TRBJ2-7,ASSWGENKY
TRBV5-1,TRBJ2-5,ASSFATSGRVGETQY
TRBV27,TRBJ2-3,ASRTLGTDTQY
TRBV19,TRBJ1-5,ASSIGQGVQPQH
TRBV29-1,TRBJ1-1,SVLRSNTEAF
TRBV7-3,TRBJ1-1,ASSSRRGTEAF
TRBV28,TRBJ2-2,ASSRTTGELF
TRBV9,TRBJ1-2,ASSFREANYGYT
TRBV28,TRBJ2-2,ASSPDRIVGELF
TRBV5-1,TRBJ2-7,ASSRWTSGGYEQY
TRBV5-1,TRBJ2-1,ASSLWRGTYNEQF
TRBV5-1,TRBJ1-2,ASSLDGYGYT
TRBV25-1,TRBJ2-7,ASIGTGTLSYEQY
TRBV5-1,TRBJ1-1,ASSRLGQTNTEAF
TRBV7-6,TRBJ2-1,ASSPPGGWGNEQF
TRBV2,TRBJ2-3,ASSEEVGRTDTQY
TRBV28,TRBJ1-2,ASSFERAQYLGNGYT
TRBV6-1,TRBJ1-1,ASIPRGRRTEAF
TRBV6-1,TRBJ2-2,ASSARLAGGPDTGELF
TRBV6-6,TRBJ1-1,ASSYGEGLEAF
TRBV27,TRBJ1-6,ASSLVSQIQGYNSPLH
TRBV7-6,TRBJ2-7,ASSRDYSSYEQY